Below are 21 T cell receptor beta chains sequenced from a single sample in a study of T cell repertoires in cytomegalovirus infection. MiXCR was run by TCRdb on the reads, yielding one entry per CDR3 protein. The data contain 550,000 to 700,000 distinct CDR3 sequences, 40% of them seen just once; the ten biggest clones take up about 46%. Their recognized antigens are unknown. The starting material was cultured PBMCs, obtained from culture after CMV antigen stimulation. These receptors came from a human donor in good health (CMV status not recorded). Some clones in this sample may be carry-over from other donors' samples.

The CDR3 protein is CASSWDADYEQYF. The DNA for the CDR3 is TGTGCCAGCAGTTGGGACGCGGACTACGAGCAGTACTTC. The chain couples TRBV6-2 or TRBV6-3 to TRBJ2-7, with D tentatively TRBD1 or TRBD2 (5 bases each). Trimming pared 4 bases from V and 3 bases from J, leaving 10 bases between. Germline V gene sequence: CDR1 MNHEY, CDR2 SVGEGT. The CDR3 covers 13 residues.

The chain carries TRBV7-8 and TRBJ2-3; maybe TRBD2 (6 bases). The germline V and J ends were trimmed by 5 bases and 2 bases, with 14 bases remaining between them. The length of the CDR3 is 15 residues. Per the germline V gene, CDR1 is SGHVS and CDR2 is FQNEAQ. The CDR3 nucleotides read TGTGCCAGCAGCCCCCACCGGGGGTACACAGATACGCAGTATTTT. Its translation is CASSPHRGYTDTQYF.

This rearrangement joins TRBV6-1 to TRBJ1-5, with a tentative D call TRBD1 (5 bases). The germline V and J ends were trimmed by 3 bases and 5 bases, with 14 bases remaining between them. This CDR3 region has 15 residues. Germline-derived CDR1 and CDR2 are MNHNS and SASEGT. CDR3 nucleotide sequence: TGTGCCAGCAGTGAGGTCACAGGCGGGGATCAGCCCCAGCATTTT. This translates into CASSEVTGGDQPQHF.

The CDR3 DNA follows: TGTGCCAGTAGTATGGGACTAGCGGGAGAAAAGTATTTT. It codes for CASSMGLAGEKYF. The chain is built from TRBV19 and TRBJ2-3; 14 bases match TRBD2. The CDR3 spans 13 residues. Germline CDR1 LNHDA, CDR2 SQIVND (reference sequence). Losses at the gene ends were 3 bases for V and 13 bases for J; bases not matched to a gene: 3.

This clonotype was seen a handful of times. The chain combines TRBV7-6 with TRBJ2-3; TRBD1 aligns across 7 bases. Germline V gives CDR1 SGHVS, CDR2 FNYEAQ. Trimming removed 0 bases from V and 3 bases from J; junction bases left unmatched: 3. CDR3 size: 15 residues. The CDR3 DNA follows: TGTGCCAGCAGCTTAGCAGACAGGGCAACAGATACGCAGTATTTT. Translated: CASSLADRATDTQYF.

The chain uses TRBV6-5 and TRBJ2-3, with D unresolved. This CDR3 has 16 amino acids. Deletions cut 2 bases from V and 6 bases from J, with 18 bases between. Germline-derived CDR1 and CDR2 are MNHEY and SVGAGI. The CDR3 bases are TGTGCCAGCAGTTACGGCCGAGCGCGAGGAAGGGATACGCAGTATTTT. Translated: CASSYGRARGRDTQYF.

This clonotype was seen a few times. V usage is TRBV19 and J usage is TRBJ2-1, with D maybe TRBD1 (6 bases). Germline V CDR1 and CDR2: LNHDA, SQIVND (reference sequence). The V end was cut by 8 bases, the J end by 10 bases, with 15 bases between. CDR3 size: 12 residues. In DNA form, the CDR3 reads TGTGCCAGTGGGTACAGGGCAAGGGAGCAGTTCTTC. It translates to CASGYRAREQFF.

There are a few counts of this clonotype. CDR3 DNA: TGTGCCAGCAGCTTACGGGCGCTCCGGGAGCTGTTTTTT. Residues: CASSLRALRELFF. The chain employs TRBV7-2 and TRBJ2-2; D unclear. The germline V gene encodes CDR1 SGHTA and CDR2 FQGNSA. CDR3 length equals 13 residues. V lost 2 bases to trimming and J lost 9 bases, with 10 bases between them.

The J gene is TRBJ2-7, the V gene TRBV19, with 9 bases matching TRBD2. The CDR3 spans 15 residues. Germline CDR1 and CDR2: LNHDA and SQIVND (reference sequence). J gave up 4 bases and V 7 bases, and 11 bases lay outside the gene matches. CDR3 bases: TGTGCCAGTAAGGCTAGCGGGAAGTTTGGGTACGAGCAGTACTTC. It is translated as CASKASGKFGYEQYF.

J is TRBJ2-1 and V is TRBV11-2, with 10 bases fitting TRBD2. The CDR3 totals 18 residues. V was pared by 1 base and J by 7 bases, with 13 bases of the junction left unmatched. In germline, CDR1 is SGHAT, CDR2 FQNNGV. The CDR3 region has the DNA TGTGCCAGCAGCTTAGGGGGAATATCTAGCGGGAGAGGAAATGAGCAGTTCTTC. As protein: CASSLGGISSGRGNEQFF.

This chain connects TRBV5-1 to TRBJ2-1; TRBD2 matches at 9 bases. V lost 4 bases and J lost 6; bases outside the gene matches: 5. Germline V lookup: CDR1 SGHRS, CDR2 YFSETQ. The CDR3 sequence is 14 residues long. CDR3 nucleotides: TGCGCCAGCAGCGAGCGGGGGGTCGTCAATGAGCAGTTCTTC. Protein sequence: CASSERGVVNEQFF.

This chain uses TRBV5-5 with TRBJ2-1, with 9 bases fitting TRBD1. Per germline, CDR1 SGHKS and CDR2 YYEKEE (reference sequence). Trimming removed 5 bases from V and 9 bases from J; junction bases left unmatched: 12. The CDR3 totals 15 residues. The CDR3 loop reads CASSERTGDYGEQFF. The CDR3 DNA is TGTGCCAGCAGTGAAAGGACAGGGGATTATGGTGAGCAGTTCTTC.

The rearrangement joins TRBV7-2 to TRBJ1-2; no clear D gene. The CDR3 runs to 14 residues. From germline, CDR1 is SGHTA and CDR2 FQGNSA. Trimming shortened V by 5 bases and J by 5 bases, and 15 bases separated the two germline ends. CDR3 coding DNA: TGTGCCAGCAGCCCTCGTTCGAAGGATTATGGCTACACCTTC. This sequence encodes CASSPRSKDYGYTF.

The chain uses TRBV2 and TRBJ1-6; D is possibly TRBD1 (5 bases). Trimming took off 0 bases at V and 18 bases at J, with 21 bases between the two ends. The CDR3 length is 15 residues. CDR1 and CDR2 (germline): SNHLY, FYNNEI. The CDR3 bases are TGTGCCAGCAGTGAAGCGCTTCGGGGGATCCGTGCGGCCCACTTT. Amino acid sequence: CASSEALRGIRAAHF.

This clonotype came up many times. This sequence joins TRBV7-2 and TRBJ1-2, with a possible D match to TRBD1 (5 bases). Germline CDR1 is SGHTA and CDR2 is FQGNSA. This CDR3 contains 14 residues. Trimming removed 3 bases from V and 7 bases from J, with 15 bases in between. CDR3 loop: CASSFSGGFGGYTF. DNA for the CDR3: TGTGCCAGCAGCTTTAGCGGGGGATTTGGTGGCTACACCTTC. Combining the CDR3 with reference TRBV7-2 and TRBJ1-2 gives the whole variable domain GAGVSQSPSNKVTEKGKDVELRCDPISGHTALYWYRQSLGQGLEFLIYFQGNSAPDKSGLPSDRFSAERTGGSVSTLTIQRTQQEDSAVYLCASSFSGGFGGYTFGSGTRLTVV.

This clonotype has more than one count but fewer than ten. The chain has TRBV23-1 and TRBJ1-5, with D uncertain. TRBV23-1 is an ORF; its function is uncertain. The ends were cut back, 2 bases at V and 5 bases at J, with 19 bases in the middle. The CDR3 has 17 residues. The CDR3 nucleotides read TGCGCCAGCAGTCAAGGCCTACAGAGCCCAGTCGATCAGCCCCAGCATTTT. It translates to CASSQGLQSPVDQPQHF.

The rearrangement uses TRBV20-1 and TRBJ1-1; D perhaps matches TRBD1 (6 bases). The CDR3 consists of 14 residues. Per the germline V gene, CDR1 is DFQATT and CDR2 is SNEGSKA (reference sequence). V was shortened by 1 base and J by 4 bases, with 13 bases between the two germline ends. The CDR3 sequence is CSARGRGASTEAFF. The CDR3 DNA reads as TGCAGTGCTAGAGGTCGGGGGGCTAGCACTGAAGCTTTCTTT.

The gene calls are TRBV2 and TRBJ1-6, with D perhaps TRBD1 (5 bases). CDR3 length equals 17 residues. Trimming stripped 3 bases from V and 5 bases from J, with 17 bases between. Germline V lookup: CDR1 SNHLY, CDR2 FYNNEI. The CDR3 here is CASSEVGDLTDNSPLHF. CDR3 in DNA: TGTGCCAGCAGTGAGGTTGGGGACCTCACCGATAATTCACCCCTCCACTTT.

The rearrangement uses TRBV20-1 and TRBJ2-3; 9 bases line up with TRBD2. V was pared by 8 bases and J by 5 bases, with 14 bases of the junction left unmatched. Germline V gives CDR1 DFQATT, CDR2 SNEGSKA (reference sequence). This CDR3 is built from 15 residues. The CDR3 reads CSSPGERGDGDTQYF. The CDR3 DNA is TGCAGTTCCCCTGGCGAGCGGGGGGACGGAGATACGCAGTATTTT.

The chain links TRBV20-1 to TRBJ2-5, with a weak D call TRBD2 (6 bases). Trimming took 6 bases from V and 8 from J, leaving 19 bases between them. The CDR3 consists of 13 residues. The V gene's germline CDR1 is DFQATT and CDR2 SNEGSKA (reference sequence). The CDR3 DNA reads TGCAGTGCCTCTAGGAGGGAGACGGATACCCAGTACTTC. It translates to CSASRRETDTQYF.

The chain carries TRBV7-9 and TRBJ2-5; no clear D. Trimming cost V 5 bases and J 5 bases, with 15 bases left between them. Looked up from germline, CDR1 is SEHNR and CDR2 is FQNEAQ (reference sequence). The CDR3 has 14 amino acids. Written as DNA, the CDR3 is TGTGCCAGCAGCCCCGGCCCAGTCCGGGAGACCCAGTACTTC. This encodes CASSPGPVRETQYF.